This TCR beta chain was sequenced for a study of response to subunit inactivated influenza vaccine. This CDR3 is built from 18 residues. Trimming took 0 bases from V and 5 from J, leaving 23 bases between them. The germline CDR1 and CDR2 sequences are DFQATT and SNEGSKA (reference sequence). One entry per CDR3 protein, called by TCRdb with MiXCR from the RT-PCR reads. The sample consists of more than 700,000 distinct CDR3 sequences, about 20% of them appearing once. This sequence was found in a man between 45 and 60 years old who received an inactivated influenza vaccine. This chain links TRBV20-1 with TRBJ2-1; maybe TRBD2 (8 bases). The source was PBMCs from blood, collected roughly 5 days after vaccination. For the CDR3, the DNA is TGCAGTGCTAGAGATCTACAGGGGCCAGCGGGAGACCACAATGAGCAGTTCTTC. Protein: CSARDLQGPAGDHNEQFF.